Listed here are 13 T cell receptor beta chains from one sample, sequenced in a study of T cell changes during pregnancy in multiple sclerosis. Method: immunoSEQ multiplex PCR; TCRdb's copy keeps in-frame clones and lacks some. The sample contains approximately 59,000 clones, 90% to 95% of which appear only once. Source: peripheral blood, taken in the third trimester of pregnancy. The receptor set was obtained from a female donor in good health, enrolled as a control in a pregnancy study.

The CDR3 region is CASSQRLGGTDTQYF. The DNA for the CDR3 is TGTGCCAGCAGCCAAAGACTAGGCGGCACAGATACGCAGTATTTT. This rearrangement joins TRBV4-2 to TRBJ2-3, with D perhaps matching TRBD2 (6 bases). The V end was cut by 2 bases, the J end by 1 base, with 10 bases between. The CDR3 spans 15 residues. CDR1 LGHNA and CDR2 YNFKEQ come from the germline V gene.

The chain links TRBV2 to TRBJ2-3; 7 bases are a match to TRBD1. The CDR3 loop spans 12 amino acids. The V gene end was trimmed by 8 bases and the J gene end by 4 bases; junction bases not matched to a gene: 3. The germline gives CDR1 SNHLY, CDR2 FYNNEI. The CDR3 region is CASQGVPDTQYF. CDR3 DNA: TGTGCCAGCCAGGGGGTTCCAGATACGCAGTATTTT. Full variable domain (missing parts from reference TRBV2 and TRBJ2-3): EPEVTQTPSHQVTQMGQEVILRCVPISNHLYFYWYRQILGQKVEFLVSFYNNEISEKSEIFDDQFSVERPDGSNFTLKIRSTKLEDSAMYFCASQGVPDTQYFGPGTRLTVL.

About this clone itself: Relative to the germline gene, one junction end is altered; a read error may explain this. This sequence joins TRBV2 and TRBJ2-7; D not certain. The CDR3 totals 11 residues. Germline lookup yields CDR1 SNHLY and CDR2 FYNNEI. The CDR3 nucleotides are TGTGCCAGCAGTGAAGCGCTTCGGGTCGTTTTC. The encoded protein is CASSEALRVVF.

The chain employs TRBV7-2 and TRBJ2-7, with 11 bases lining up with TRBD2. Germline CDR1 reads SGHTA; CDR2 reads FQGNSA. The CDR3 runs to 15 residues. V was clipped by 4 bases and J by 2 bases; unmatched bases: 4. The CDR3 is CASSSIAGGPYEQYF. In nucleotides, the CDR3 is TGTGCCAGCAGCTCAATAGCGGGGGGGCCCTACGAGCAGTACTTC.

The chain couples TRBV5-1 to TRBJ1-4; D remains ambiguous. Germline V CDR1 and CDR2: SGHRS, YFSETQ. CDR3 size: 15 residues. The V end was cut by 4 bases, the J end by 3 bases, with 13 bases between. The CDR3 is CASSPTGLSNEKLFF. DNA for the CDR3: TGCGCCAGCAGCCCCACTGGTTTATCTAATGAAAAACTGTTTTTT.

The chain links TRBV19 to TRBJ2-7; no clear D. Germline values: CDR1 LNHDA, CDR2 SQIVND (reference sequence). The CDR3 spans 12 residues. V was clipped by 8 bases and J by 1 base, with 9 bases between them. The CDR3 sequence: CASGSPSYEQYF. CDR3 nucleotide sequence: TGTGCCAGTGGCTCCCCTTCCTACGAGCAGTACTTC.

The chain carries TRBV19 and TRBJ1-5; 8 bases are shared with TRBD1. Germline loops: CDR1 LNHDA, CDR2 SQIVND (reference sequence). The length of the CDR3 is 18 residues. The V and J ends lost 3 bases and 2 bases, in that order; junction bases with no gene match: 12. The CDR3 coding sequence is TGTGCCAGTAGTATGACGGACAGGGCAAAGAGGGGCAATCAGCCCCAGCATTTT. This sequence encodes CASSMTDRAKRGNQPQHF. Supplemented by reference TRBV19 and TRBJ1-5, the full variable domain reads DGGITQSPKYLFRKEGQNVTLSCEQNLNHDAMYWYRQDPGQGLRLIYYSQIVNDFQKGDIAEGYSVSREKKESFPLTVTSAQKNPTAFYLCASSMTDRAKRGNQPQHFGDGTRLSIL.

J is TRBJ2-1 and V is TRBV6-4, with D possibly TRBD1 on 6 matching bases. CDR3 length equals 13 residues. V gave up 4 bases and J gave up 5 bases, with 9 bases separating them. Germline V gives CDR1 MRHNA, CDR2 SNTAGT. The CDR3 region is CASSVTGNNEQFF. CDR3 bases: TGTGCCAGCAGTGTTACAGGGAACAATGAGCAGTTCTTC.

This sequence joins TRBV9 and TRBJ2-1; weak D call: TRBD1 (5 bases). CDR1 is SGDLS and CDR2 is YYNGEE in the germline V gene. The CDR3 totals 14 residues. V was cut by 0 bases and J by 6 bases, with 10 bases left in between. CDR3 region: CASSVEQEFNEQFF. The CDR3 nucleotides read TGTGCCAGCAGCGTAGAACAGGAATTCAATGAGCAGTTCTTC.

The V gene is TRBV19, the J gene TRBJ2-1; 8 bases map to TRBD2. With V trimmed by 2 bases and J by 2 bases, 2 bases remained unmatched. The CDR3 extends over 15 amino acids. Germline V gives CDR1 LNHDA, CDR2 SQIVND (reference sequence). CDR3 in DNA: TGTGCCAGTAGTATAAGCGGGGGCCCCTACAATGAGCAGTTCTTC. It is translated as CASSISGGPYNEQFF. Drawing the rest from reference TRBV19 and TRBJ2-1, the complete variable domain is DGGITQSPKYLFRKEGQNVTLSCEQNLNHDAMYWYRQDPGQGLRLIYYSQIVNDFQKGDIAEGYSVSREKKESFPLTVTSAQKNPTAFYLCASSISGGPYNEQFFGPGTRLTVL.

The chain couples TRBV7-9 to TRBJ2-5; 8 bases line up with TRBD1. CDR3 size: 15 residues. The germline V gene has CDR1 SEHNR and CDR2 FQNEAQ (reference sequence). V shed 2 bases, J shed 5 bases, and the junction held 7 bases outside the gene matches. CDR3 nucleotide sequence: TGTGCCAGCAGCTTACAGCAGGGGGCTTCGGAGACCCAGTACTTC. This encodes CASSLQQGASETQYF.

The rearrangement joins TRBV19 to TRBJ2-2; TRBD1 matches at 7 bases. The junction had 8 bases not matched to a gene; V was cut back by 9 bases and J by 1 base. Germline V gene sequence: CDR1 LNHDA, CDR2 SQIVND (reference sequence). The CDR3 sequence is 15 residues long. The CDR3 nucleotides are TGTGCCAGCAACAGGGGAACAGTGAACACCGGGGAGCTGTTTTTT. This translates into CASNRGTVNTGELFF.

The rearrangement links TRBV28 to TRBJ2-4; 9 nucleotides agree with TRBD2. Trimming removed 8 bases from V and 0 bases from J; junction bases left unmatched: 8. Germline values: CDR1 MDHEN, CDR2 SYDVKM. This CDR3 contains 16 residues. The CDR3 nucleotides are TGTGCCAGCGCGGGGGGGAGGGATCTAGCCAAAAACATTCAGTACTTC. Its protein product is CASAGGRDLAKNIQYF.